The 18 T cell receptor beta chains presented below share a single source sample, sequenced in a study of blood T cell repertoires in COVID-19 (dated by TCRdb to about 2020). The library was produced with the immunoSEQ multiplex PCR assay. The clones in this table, taken by TCRdb from immuneACCESS, are in-frame only. Not every clone is retained; where verified, under half of the shortfall comes from an unresolved V gene, and the cause of the rest is unknown. The sample table holds over 35,000 clones, of which around nine tenths were seen once. Just under 2.5% of the sample is held by the ten biggest clonotypes. Sequenced sample: peripheral blood. The receptors were gathered from a human donor in a cohort sampled during active COVID-19.

For the CDR3, the DNA is TGTGCCAGCAGGAGCCCCTCGGGTACCTATGGCTACACCTTC. Its protein is CASRSPSGTYGYTF. The chain carries TRBV6-5 and TRBJ1-2; no definite D call. V dropped 6 bases and J dropped 4 bases, with 15 bases sitting between them. The V gene's germline CDR1 is MNHEY and CDR2 SVGAGI. The CDR3 has 14 amino acids.

The chain couples TRBV18 to TRBJ1-4; D is undetermined. CDR3 size: 13 residues. Germline V gene data show CDR1 as KGHSH and CDR2 as LQKENI. Trimming left V 5 bases short and J 6 bases short, with 10 bases between. The chain's CDR3 is CASSRGRDEKLFF. The CDR3 DNA reads as TGTGCCAGCTCAAGAGGGAGAGATGAAAAACTGTTTTTT.

The chain links TRBV2 to TRBJ2-5; tentative D call: TRBD2 (6 bases). The CDR3 is made up of 13 amino acids. Deletions cut 4 bases from V and 4 bases from J, with 10 bases between. Germline V gene lookup returns CDR1 SNHLY and CDR2 FYNNEI. As DNA, the CDR3 is TGTGCCAGCAGTGGGGCCGGGGGAGAGACCCAGTACTTC. Translation: CASSGAGGETQYF.

The chain links TRBV3-1 (or the pseudogene TRBV3-2) to TRBJ2-3; 8 nucleotides align to TRBD2. The CDR3 length is 13 residues. Germline V gene data show CDR1 as LGHDT and CDR2 as YNNKEL (reference sequence). The V and J ends lost 1 base and 11 bases, in that order; junction bases with no gene match: 5. This chain's CDR3 is CASSQVVGGGQYF. CDR3 DNA: TGTGCCAGCAGCCAAGTTGTCGGGGGGGGGCAGTATTTT.

This chain links TRBV27 with TRBJ2-6, with D perhaps TRBD2 (5 bases). The ends were cut back, 1 base at V and 0 bases at J, with 13 bases in the middle. CDR3 length equals 18 residues. Germline CDR1 and CDR2: MNHEY and SMNVEV (reference sequence). The CDR3 protein is CASSLLGDPTSGANVLTF. The DNA of the CDR3 is TGTGCCAGCAGTTTATTGGGAGACCCAACCTCTGGGGCCAACGTCCTGACTTTC.

This chain connects TRBV2 to TRBJ1-5, with 7 bases fitting TRBD1. The V and J ends lost 6 bases and 1 base, in that order; junction bases with no gene match: 3. This CDR3 spans 14 amino acids. Germline values: CDR1 SNHLY, CDR2 FYNNEI. The CDR3 here is CASRLGQSNQPQHF. The CDR3 bases are TGTGCCAGCAGACTGGGACAGAGCAATCAGCCCCAGCATTTT.

CDR3 amino acids: CASRPILALVYQETQYF. CDR3 nucleotide sequence: TGTGCAAGTCGCCCCATTTTAGCTCTAGTGTACCAAGAGACCCAGTACTTC. The V and J genes are TRBV12-2 and TRBJ2-5; TRBD2 is taken as the D call from the table, unchecked against the DNA. TRBV12-2 is given as a pseudogene. This CDR3 has 17 residues.

The chain recombines TRBV11-2 with TRBJ1-5, with D hard to call. The V and J ends lost 3 bases and 4 bases respectively, with 7 bases between them. The CDR3 is 13 amino acids. The V gene's germline CDR1 is SGHAT and CDR2 FQNNGV. DNA of the CDR3: TGTGCCAGCAGCTTCGGGAGTAATCAGCCCCAGCATTTT. Translated, it gives CASSFGSNQPQHF.

This clone came up once. The chain has TRBV7-8 and TRBJ2-5; D gene unclear. CDR3 length equals 13 residues. The V gene lost 1 base and the J gene lost 2 bases, with 5 bases spanning the gap. Germline assignment: CDR1 SGHVS and CDR2 FQNEAQ. CDR3: CASSLGLQETQYF. The CDR3 region has the DNA TGTGCCAGCAGCTTAGGCCTACAAGAGACCCAGTACTTC.

This chain joins TRBV6-1 and TRBJ2-6; D uncertain. CDR3 size: 18 residues. CDR1 is MNHNS, CDR2 SASEGT, per germline. Between the trimmed V and J ends, which lost 0 bases and 0 bases, there was a span of 12 bases. CDR3 protein: CASSEAVPVISGANVLTF. The CDR3 region has the DNA TGTGCCAGCAGTGAAGCGGTCCCGGTCATCTCTGGGGCCAACGTCCTGACTTTC.

This chain links TRBV7-3 with TRBJ1-1; 9 nucleotides match TRBD1. This CDR3 has 15 residues. Germline V lookup: CDR1 SGHTA, CDR2 FQGTGA. Trimming at V came to 2 bases and at J to 5 bases, leaving 6 bases not matched to a gene. CDR3 sequence (DNA): TGTGCCAGCAGCTTATTGGGACAGGGTAGAACTGAAGCTTTCTTT. Translated: CASSLLGQGRTEAFF.

This clone has more than one count but fewer than ten. The chain uses TRBV11-2 and TRBJ2-2; D remains unclear. V shed 5 bases and J shed 8 bases, with 9 bases lying between them. In germline, CDR1 is SGHAT, CDR2 FQNNGV. CDR3 size: 12 residues. CDR3 region: CASSPPVGELFF. CDR3 nucleotides: TGTGCCAGCAGCCCCCCGGTGGGGGAGCTGTTTTTT.

This clone was seen a single time. The chain employs TRBV5-1 and TRBJ1-1; D is ambiguous. Looked up from germline, CDR1 is SGHRS and CDR2 is YFSETQ. The CDR3 sequence is 13 residues long. Trimming removed 1 base at V and 4 bases at J, with 8 bases between. CDR3 protein: CASSLSESTEAFF. The CDR3 region has the DNA TGCGCCAGCAGCTTGTCCGAGAGCACTGAAGCTTTCTTT.

The chain combines TRBV7-9 with TRBJ2-2; D gene ambiguous. The CDR3 runs to 15 residues. V was cut by 5 bases and J by 4 bases, with 14 bases left in between. The germline gives CDR1 SEHNR, CDR2 FQNEAQ (reference sequence). CDR3 bases: TGTGCCAGCAGCCCCCGCCCCCAGGCCACCGGGGAGCTGTTTTTT. The encoded protein is CASSPRPQATGELFF.

The gene calls are TRBV24-1 and TRBJ1-2, with D possibly matching TRBD1 (5 bases). The CDR3 runs to 12 residues. Germline lookup yields CDR1 KGHDR and CDR2 SFDVKD. Trimming removed 6 bases at V and 7 bases at J, with 11 bases between. The DNA for the CDR3 is TGTGCCACCAGTAGAGGCGGGGGTGGCTACACCTTC. Protein product: CATSRGGGGYTF.

This clone was found once. The CDR3 DNA is TGTGCCAGCAGCCAAGACGCTCGGGTTCTGAGTGAAGCTTTCTTT. It yields the protein CASSQDARVLSEAFF. The genes are TRBV3-1 (or the pseudogene TRBV3-2) and TRBJ1-1; unclear D gene. Germline CDR1 is LGHDT and CDR2 is YNNKEL (reference sequence). The CDR3 covers 15 residues. The germline V and J ends were trimmed by 0 bases and 7 bases, with 15 bases remaining between them.

The chain is built from TRBV7-9 and TRBJ2-7, with unresolved D. The V gene lost 0 bases and the J gene lost 7 bases, with 10 bases spanning the gap. Germline V CDR1 and CDR2: SEHNR, FQNEAQ (reference sequence). CDR3 length: 13 residues. The CDR3 sequence is CASSLAGSEEQYF. The CDR3 DNA is TGTGCCAGCAGCTTAGCAGGCAGCGAGGAGCAGTACTTC.

The chain carries TRBV18 and TRBJ2-7; TRBD2 matches at 11 bases. The CDR3 runs 16 residues. With V trimmed by 4 bases and J by 0 bases, 5 bases remained unmatched. Germline values: CDR1 KGHSH, CDR2 LQKENI. This chain's CDR3 is CASSRTSGSSSYEQYF. The CDR3 region has the DNA TGTGCCAGCTCACGGACTAGCGGGTCGAGCTCCTACGAGCAGTACTTC. Full variable domain (remainder filled in from reference TRBV18 and TRBJ2-7): NAGVMQNPRHLVRRRGQEARLRCSPMKGHSHVYWYRQLPEEGLKFMVYLQKENIIDESGMPKERFSAEFPKEGPSILRIQQVVRGDSAAYFCASSRTSGSSSYEQYFGPGTRLTVT.